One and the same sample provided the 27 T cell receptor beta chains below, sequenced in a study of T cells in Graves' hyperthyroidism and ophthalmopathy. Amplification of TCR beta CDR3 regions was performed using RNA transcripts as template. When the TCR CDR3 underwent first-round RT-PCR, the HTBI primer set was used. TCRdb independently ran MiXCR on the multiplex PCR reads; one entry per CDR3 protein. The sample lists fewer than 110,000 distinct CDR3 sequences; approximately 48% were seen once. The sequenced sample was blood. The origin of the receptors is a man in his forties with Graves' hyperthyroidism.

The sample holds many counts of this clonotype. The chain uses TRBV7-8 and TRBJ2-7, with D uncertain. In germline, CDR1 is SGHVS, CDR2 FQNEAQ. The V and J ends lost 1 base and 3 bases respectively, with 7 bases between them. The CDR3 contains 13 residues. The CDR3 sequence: CASSLEGFYEQYF. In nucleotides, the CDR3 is TGTGCCAGCAGCTTAGAAGGATTCTACGAGCAGTACTTC.

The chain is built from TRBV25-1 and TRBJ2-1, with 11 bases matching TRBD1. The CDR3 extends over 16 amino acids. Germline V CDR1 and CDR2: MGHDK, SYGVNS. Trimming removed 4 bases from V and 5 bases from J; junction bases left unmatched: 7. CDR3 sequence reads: CASSATGTGGNNEQFF. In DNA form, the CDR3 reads TGTGCCAGCAGTGCAACCGGGACAGGGGGGAACAATGAGCAGTTCTTC.

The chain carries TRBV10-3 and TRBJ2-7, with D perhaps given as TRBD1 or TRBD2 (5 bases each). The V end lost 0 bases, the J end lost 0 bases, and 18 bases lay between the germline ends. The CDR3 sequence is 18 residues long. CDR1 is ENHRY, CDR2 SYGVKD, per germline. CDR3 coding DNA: TGTGCCATCAGTGAGTCGGGGGAGCGCGGGTGGAACTCCTACGAGCAGTACTTC. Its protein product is CAISESGERGWNSYEQYF.

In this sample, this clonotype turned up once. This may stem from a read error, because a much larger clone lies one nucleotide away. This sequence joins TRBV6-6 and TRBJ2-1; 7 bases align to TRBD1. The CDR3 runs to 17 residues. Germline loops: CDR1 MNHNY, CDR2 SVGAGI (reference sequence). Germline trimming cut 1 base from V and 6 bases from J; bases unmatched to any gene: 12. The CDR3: CASSYWGTEPNLNEQFF. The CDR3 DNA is TGTGCCAGCAGTTACTGGGGGACAGAGCCTAACCTCAATGAGCAGTTCTTC.

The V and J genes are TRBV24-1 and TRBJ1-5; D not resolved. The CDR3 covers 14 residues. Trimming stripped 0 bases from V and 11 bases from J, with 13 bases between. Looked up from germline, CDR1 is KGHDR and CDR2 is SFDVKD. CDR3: CATSDLHSPYAQHF. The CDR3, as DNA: TGTGCCACCAGTGATTTGCACAGTCCGTACGCCCAGCATTTT.

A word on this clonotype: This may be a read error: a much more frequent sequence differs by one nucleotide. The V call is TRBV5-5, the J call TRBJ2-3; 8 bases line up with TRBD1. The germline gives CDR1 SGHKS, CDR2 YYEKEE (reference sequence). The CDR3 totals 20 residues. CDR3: CASSYGAGGFTLYSTDAQYF. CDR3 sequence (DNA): TGTGCCAGCAGCTACGGAGCAGGGGGCTTCACCCTTTATAGCACAGATGCGCAGTATTTT.

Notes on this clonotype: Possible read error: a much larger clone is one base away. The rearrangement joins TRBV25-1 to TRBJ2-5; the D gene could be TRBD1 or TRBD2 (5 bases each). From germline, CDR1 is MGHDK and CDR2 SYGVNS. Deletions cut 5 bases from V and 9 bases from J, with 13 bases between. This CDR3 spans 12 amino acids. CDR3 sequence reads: CASSPRGVSQYF. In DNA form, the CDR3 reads TGTGCCAGCAGTCCAAGAGGGGTGTCCCAGTACTTC.

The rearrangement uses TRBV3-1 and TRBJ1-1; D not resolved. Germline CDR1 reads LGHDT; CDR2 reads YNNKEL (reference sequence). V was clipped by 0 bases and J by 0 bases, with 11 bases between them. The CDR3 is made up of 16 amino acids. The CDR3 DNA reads TGTGCCAGCAGCCAAGATCCGCAAACCTTGAACACTGAAGCTTTCTTT. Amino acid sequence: CASSQDPQTLNTEAFF.

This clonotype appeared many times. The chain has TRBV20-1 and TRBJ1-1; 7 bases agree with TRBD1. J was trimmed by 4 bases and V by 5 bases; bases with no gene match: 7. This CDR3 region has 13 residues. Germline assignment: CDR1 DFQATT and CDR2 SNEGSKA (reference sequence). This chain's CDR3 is CSALDRRGTEAFF. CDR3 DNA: TGCAGTGCTTTGGACAGGCGGGGCACTGAAGCTTTCTTT.

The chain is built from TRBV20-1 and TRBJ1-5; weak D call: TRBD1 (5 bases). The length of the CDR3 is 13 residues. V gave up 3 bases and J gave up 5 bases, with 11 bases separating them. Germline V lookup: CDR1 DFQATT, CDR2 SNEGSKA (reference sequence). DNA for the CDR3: TGCAGTGCTAGTCGGGGCTCGGATCAGCCCCAGCATTTT. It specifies CSASRGSDQPQHF.

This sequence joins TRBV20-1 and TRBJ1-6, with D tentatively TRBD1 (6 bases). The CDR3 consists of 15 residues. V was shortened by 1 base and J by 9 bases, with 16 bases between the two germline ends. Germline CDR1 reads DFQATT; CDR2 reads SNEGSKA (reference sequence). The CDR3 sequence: CSARGGGSKFSPLHF. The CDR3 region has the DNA TGCAGTGCTAGAGGAGGGGGGTCCAAGTTTTCACCCCTCCACTTT.

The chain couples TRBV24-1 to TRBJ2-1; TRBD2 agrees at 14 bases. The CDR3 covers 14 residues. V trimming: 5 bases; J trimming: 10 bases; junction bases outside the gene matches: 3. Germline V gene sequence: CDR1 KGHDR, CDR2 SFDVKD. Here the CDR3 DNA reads TGTGCCACCAGTGGGGGACTAGCGGGAGTAGAGCAGTTCTTC. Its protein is CATSGGLAGVEQFF.

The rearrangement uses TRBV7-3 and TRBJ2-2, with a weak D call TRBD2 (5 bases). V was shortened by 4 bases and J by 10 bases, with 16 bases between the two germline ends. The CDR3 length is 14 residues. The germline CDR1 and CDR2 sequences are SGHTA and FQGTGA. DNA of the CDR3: TGTGCCAGCAGCTCCACCGGGGTAGCCCAGGAGCTGTTTTTT. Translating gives CASSSTGVAQELFF.

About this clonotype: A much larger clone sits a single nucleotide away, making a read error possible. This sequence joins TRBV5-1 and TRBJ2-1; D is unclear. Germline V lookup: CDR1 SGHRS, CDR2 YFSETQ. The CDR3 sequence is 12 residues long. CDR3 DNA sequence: TGCGCCAGCAGCTTGGCGTCCATCGGGCAGTCCTTC. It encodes CASSLASIGQSF.

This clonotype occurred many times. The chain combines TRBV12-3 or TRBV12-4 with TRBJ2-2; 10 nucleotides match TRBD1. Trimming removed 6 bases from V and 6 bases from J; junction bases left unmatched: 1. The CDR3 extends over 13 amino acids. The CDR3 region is CASRGQGAGELFF. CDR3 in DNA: TGTGCCAGCAGAGGACAGGGGGCCGGGGAGCTGTTTTTT.

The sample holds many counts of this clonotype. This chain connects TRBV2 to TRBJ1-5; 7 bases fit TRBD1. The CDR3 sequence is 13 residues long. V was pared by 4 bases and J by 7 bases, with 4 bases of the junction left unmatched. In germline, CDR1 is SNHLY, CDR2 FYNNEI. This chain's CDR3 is CASSGQGPQPQHF. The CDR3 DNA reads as TGTGCCAGCAGTGGACAGGGCCCCCAGCCCCAGCATTTT.

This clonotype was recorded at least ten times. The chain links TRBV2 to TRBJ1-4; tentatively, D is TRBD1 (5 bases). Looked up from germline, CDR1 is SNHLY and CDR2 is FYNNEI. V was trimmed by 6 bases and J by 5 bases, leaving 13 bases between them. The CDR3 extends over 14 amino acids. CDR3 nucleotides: TGTGCCAGCAGAAACCGACAGTCAAATGAAAAACTGTTTTTT. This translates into CASRNRQSNEKLFF.

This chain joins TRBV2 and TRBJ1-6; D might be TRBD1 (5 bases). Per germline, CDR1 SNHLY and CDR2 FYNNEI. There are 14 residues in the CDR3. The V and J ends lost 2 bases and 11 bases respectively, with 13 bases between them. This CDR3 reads CASSEIRVRAPLHF. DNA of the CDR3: TGTGCCAGCAGTGAAATCAGGGTGAGGGCACCCCTCCACTTT. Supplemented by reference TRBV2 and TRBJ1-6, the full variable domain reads EPEVTQTPSHQVTQMGQEVILRCVPISNHLYFYWYRQILGQKVEFLVSFYNNEISEKSEIFDDQFSVERPDGSNFTLKIRSTKLEDSAMYFCASSEIRVRAPLHFGNGTRLTVT.

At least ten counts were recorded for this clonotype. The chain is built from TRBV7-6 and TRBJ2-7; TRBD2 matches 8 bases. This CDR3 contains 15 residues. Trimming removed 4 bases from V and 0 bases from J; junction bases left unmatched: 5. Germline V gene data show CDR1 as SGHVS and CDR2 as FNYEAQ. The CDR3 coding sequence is TGTGCCAGCAGCTCCCTTAGCGGGGCCTCCTACGAGCAGTACTTC. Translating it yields CASSSLSGASYEQYF.

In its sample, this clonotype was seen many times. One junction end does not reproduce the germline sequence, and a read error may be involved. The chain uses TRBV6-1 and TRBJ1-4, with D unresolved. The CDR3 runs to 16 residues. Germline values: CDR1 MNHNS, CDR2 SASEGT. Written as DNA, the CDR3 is TGTGCCAGTAGTGAGGGTATGACTCTCATTAATGAAAAACTGTTTTTT. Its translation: CASSEGMTLINEKLFF.

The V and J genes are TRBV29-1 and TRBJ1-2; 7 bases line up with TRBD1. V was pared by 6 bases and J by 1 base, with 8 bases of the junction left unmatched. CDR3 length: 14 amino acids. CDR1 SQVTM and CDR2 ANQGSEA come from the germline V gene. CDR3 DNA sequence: TGCAGCGTAGGGGGACAGATAGATAACTATGGCTACACCTTC. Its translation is CSVGGQIDNYGYTF.

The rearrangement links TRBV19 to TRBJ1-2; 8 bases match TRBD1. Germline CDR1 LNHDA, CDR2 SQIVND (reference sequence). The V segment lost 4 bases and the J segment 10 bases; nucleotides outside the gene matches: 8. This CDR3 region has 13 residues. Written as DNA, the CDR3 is TGTGCCAGTAGTAGGAAAAAACAGGGGGACTACACCTTC. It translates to CASSRKKQGDYTF.

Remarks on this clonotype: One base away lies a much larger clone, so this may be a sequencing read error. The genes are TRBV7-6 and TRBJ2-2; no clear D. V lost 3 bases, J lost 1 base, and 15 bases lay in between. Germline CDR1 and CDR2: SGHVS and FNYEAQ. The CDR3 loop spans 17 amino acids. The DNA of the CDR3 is TGTGCCAGCAGCTTGAGGTGCCGATGGGGGAACACCGGGGAGCTGTTTTTT. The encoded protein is CASSLRCRWGNTGELFF.

CDR3 region: CASSFRDRGYEQYF. The CDR3, as DNA: TGTGCCAGCAGCTTCCGGGACAGGGGCTACGAGCAGTACTTC. The chain uses TRBV7-8 and TRBJ2-7, with 10 bases aligning to TRBD1. Trimming removed 3 bases from V and 3 bases from J; junction bases left unmatched: 2. CDR1 and CDR2 from the germline V gene are SGHVS and FQNEAQ. The CDR3 length is 14 residues.

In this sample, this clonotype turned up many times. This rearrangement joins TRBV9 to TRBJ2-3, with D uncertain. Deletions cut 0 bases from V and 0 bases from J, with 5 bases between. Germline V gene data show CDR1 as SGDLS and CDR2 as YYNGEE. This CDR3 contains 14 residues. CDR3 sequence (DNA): TGTGCCAGCAGCGTAGAGGGTAGCACAGATACGCAGTATTTT. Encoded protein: CASSVEGSTDTQYF.

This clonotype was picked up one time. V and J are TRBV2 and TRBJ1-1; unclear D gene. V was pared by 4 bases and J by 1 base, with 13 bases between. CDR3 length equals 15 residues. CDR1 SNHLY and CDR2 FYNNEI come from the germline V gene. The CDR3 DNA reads TGTGCCAGCAGTGGTTTGAGCAGCCCGAACACTGAAGCTTTCTTT. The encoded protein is CASSGLSSPNTEAFF.

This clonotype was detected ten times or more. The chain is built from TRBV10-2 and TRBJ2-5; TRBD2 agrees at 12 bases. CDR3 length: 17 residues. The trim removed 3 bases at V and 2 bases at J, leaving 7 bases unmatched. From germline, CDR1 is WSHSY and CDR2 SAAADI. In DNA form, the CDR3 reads TGCGCCAGCAGTGACGCGCTAGCGGGGGGGCGGCAAGAGACCCAGTACTTC. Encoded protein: CASSDALAGGRQETQYF.